A few counts support the clone carrying this TCR beta chain. Its antigen is unidentified. TCRdb recomputed calls from the RT-PCR reads with MiXCR, one row per CDR3 protein. The table lists hundreds of thousands of distinct CDR3 sequences, about 7.6% of them singletons. The entry originates in a study of response to subunit inactivated influenza vaccine. Trimming pared 5 bases from V and 0 bases from J, leaving 14 bases between. Germline V gene data show CDR1 as MDHEN and CDR2 as SYDVKM. This CDR3 comprises 16 residues. The study's findings and limits: Each seasonal flu vaccination may recruit only limited new T cells, authors suggested.

This TCR derives from a man between 50 and 75 years old who received an inactivated influenza vaccine. Here the sequenced sample was PBMCs from blood, taken around 25 months after vaccination. The rearrangement joins TRBV28 to TRBJ1-5; no clear D. The CDR3 loop is CASSTRRPVSNQPQHF. As DNA, the CDR3 is TGTGCCAGCAGTACCAGACGTCCGGTTAGCAATCAGCCCCAGCATTTT.